Listed below are T cell receptor beta chains from one sample, sequenced in a study of cytomegalovirus exposure and HLA in healthy donors. Clones were sequenced by immunoSEQ multiplex PCR, and TCRdb holds only the in-frame ones, with some missing. The table shows 100,000 to 150,000 clones, with more than 80% occurring only once. The source material was PBMCs. These receptors originate from a man aged 30-40 years in good health and CMV-seropositive. The CDR3 runs from the conserved cysteine through the conserved F or W. D genes are given only for firm matches. Some rows have no size entry. The others give once, few or many, or a class for an expanded clone.

j_call v_call clone_size d_call cdr3_nt cdr3_aa
TRBJ1-6 TRBV27 once . TGTGCCAGCAGTTTAAGCAGGGGTATTAATTCACCCCTCCACTTT CASSLSRGINSPLHF
TRBJ2-5 TRBV11-3 . . TGTGCCAGCAGCCGGGGGTCGACGCGACAAGAGACCCAGTACTTC CASSRGSTRQETQYF
TRBJ2-3 TRBV13 . TRBD1 TGTGCCAGCAGCCCCCCGGACAGGGAAGATACGCAGTATTTT CASSPPDREDTQYF
TRBJ1-2 TRBV6-1 . . TGTGCCAGCAGTAGGACAGACACTAACTATGGCTACACCTTC CASSRTDTNYGYTF
TRBJ1-1 TRBV7-9 . . TGTGCCAGCAGCAGCAGCGGGGGCGAGACTGAAGCTTTCTTT CASSSSGGETEAFF
TRBJ1-2 TRBV4-1 . . TGCGCCAGCAGCCATACAGGGCCCCTCACCTTC CASSHTGPLTF
TRBJ2-2 TRBV5-1 . . TGCGCCAGCAGATCCAGCGCCACCGGGGAGCTGTTTTTT CASRSSATGELFF
TRBJ2-3 TRBV7-3 few TRBD2 TGTGCCAGCAGCTTAGGGTTAGCGGGGGGCACAGATACGCAGTATTTT CASSLGLAGGTDTQYF
TRBJ1-6 TRBV6-5 . TRBD1 TGTGCCAGCAGGCCCGGGACAGGGTTAAATTCACCCCTCCACTTT CASRPGTGLNSPLHF
TRBJ2-3 TRBV4-1 . TRBD1 TGCGCCAGCAGCCACCAGGGGGTAATTATGGATACGCAGTATTTT CASSHQGVIMDTQYF
TRBJ2-5 TRBV7-3 . TRBD1 TGTGCCAGCAGCCTAAACAGGGGGTGGGGGGAGACCCAGTACTTC CASSLNRGWGETQYF
TRBJ2-5 TRBV7-3 once . TGTGCCAGCAGCTCCTCAGGAGGGGAAGAGACCCAGTACTTC CASSSSGGEETQYF
TRBJ1-1 TRBV4-1 . . TGCGCCAGCAGCCAAGATCGGGGGACGGGGAACACTGAAGCTTTCTTT CASSQDRGTGNTEAFF
TRBJ2-5 TRBV5-8 . . TGTGCCAGCAACCATGGGGGGATGGGAGAGACCCAGTACTTC CASNHGGMGETQYF
TRBJ2-5 TRBV10-3 . . TGTGCCATCACCCCTGGAGGGGAGGAGACCCAGTACTTC CAITPGGEETQYF
TRBJ1-1 TRBV5-6 once TRBD1 TGTGCCAGCAGCTTGTCTTTGGACAGGGCGGGGAACACTGAAGCTTTCTTT CASSLSLDRAGNTEAFF